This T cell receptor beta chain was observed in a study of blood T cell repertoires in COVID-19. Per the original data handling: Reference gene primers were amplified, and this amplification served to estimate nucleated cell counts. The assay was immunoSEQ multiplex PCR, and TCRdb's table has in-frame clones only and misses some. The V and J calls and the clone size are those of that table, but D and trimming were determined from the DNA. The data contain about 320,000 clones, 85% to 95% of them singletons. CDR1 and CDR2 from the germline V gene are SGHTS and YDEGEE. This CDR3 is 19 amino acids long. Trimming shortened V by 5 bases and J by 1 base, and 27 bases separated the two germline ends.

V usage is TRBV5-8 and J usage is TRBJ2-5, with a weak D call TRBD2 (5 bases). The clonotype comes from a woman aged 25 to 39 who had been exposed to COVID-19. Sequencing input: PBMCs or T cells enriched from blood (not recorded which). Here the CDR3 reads CASRWAPGGPFPFQETQYF. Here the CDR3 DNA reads TGTGCCAGCAGGTGGGCCCCTGGAGGCCCTTTCCCATTCCAAGAGACCCAGTACTTC. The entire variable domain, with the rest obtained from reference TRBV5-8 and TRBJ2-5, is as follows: EAGVTQSPTHLIKTRGQQATLRCSPISGHTSVYWYQQALGLGLQFLLWYDEGEERNRGNFPPRFSGRQFPNYSSELNVNALELEDSALYLCASRWAPGGPFPFQETQYFGPGTRLLVL.